This T cell receptor (beta chain) was found in a study of blood T cells in healthy people across ages. General study points: Greater diversity and more naive CD4+ cells were seen in long-lived donors than in aged donors.

A second PCR, run for roughly 7 to 11 cycles, used a sample-barcoded 5' primer plus a J-beta primer mix. MiXCR, applied by TCRdb to the 5' RACE reads, yields one record per CDR3 protein. The table records approximately 670,000 distinct CDR3 sequences, roughly 41% of them present only once. Comments on this clonotype: The target antigen is unknown.

The CDR3 is 14 residues long. Deletions cut 6 bases from V and 4 bases from J, with 15 bases between. The gene calls are TRBV12-3 or TRBV12-4 and TRBJ1-1; D may be TRBD1 (6 bases). Source material: blood. The receptor was isolated from an elderly man in good health. The CDR3 loop reads CASRRDTSSTEAFF. CDR3 nucleotides: TGTGCCAGCAGGAGGGACACCTCGAGCACTGAAGCTTTCTTT.